This T cell receptor beta chain stems from a study of cytomegalovirus exposure and HLA in healthy donors. Overall study context: Inside one of the first data releases sat 75 million to 100 million unique TCRs taken from HLA-typed donors. Study outcomes and limitations: Most of the CMV-associated TCR beta chains (in a later analysis) appeared to be HLA-restricted. It was taken for granted in presence/absence analyses that sequencing depth across donors was roughly uniform.

Germline values: CDR1 SGHRS, CDR2 YFSETQ. The CDR3 is 11 amino acids. V lost 5 bases, J lost 8 bases, and 10 bases lay in between. The PCR was carried out with 60 Vbeta primers and 13 Jbeta primers. The protocol was immunoSEQ multiplex PCR, while the TCRdb copy is restricted to in-frame clones and leaves out a portion. The sample has about 130,000 clones; the top ten hold under 2%. Comment on this clone: Its target is not known.

Sequencing was performed on PBMCs. This clonotype was sampled from a man between 18 and 35 years old in good health and CMV-seronegative. The V call is TRBV5-1, the J call TRBJ1-2; D gene ambiguous. CDR3 amino acids: CASSAGSGYTF. The CDR3 DNA reads TGCGCCAGCAGTGCGGGGTCCGGCTACACCTTC.